Reported below is one TCR beta chain. The PCR was carried out with 60 Vbeta primers and 13 Jbeta primers. Produced via immunoSEQ multiplex PCR; TCRdb's table is partial and in-frame only. The sample lists about 170,000 clones; 82% were seen once. The sample is drawn from a study of cytomegalovirus exposure and HLA in healthy donors. The source of this sequence is a girl aged 2-10 years in good health and CMV-seropositive. Sample: PBMCs.

The CDR3 sequence is CASTRRAPYNEQFF. CDR3 in DNA: TGTGCCAGTACCCGGAGGGCCCCCTACAATGAGCAGTTCTTC. The chain couples TRBV19 to TRBJ2-1; tentatively, D is TRBD2 (6 bases). The germline V gene has CDR1 LNHDA and CDR2 SQIVND (reference sequence). This CDR3 has 14 amino acids. Trimming pared 7 bases from V and 2 bases from J, leaving 12 bases between.